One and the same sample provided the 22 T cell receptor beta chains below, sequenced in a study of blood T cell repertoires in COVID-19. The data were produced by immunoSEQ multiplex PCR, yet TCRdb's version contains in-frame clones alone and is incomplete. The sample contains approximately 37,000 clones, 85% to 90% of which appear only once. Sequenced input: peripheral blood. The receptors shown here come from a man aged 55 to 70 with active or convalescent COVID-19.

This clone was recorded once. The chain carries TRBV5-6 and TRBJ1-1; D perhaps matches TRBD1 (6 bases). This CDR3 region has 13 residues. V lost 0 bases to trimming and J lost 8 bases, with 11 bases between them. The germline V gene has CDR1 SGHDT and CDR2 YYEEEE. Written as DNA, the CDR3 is TGTGCCAGCAGCTTGGCCCTGGGGGCCGAAGCTTTCTTT. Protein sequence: CASSLALGAEAFF.

The CDR3 here is CAISESILAGGENTQYF. The CDR3 nucleotides are TGTGCCATCAGTGAGTCGATTTTAGCGGGGGGCGAGAATACGCAGTATTTT. The V and J genes are TRBV10-3 and TRBJ2-3; 10 bases are a match to TRBD2. V was clipped by 0 bases and J by 7 bases; unmatched bases: 10. Germline V gives CDR1 ENHRY, CDR2 SYGVKD. The CDR3 spans 17 residues.

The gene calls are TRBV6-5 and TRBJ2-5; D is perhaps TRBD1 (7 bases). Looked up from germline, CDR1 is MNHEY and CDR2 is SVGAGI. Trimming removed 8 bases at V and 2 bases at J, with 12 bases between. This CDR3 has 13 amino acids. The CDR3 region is CASGGTAQETQYF. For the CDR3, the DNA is TGTGCCAGCGGAGGGACAGCACAAGAGACCCAGTACTTC.

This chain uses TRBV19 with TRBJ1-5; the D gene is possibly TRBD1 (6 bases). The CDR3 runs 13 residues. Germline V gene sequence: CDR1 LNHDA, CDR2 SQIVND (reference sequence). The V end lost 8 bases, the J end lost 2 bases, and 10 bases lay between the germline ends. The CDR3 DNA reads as TGTGCCAGTCAGGGGTTGGGCAATCAGCCCCAGCATTTT. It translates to CASQGLGNQPQHF.

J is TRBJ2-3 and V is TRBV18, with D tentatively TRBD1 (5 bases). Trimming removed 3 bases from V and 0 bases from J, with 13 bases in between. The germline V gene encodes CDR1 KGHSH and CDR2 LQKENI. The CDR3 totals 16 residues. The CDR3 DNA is TGTGCCAGCTCACCCACAGGTGGGGCTAGCACAGATACGCAGTATTTT. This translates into CASSPTGGASTDTQYF.

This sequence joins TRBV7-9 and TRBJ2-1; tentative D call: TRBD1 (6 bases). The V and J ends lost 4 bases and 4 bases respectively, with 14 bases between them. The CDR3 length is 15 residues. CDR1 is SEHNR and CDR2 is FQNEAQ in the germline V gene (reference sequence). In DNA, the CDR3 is TGTGCCAGCAGCTCGGGACACCCGTTTTACAATGAGCAGTTCTTC. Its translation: CASSSGHPFYNEQFF.

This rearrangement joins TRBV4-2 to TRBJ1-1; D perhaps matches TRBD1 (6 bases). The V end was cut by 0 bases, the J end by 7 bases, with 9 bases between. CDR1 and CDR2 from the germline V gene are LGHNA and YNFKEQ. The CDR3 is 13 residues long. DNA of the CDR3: TGTGCCAGCAGCCAAGATAGGGGGAGTGAAGCTTTCTTT. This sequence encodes CASSQDRGSEAFF.

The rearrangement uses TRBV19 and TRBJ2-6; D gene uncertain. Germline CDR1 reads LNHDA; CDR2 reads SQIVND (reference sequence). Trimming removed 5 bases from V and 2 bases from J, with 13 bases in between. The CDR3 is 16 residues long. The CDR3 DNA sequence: TGTGCCAGTAGTGCCAGGCGCCCCACTGGGGCCAACGTCCTGACTTTC. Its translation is CASSARRPTGANVLTF.

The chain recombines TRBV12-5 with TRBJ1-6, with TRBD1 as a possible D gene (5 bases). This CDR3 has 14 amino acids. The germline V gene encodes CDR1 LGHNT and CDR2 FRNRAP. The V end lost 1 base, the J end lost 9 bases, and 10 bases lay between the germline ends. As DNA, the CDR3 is TGTGCTAGTGGTTTGGGGCAGGGAGGTTCACCCCTCCACTTT. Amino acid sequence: CASGLGQGGSPLHF.

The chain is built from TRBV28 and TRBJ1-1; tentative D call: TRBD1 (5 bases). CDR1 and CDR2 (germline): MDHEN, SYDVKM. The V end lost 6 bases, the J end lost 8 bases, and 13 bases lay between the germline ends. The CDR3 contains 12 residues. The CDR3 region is CASRTSGEEAFF. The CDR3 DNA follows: TGTGCCAGCAGAACCTCGGGGGAGGAAGCTTTCTTT.

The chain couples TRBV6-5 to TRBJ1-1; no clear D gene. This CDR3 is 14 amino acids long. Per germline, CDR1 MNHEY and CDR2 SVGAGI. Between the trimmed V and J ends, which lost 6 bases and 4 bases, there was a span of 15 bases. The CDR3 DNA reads TGTGCCAGCAGCCAAATCCAGCGGGGCACTGAAGCTTTCTTT. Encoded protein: CASSQIQRGTEAFF.

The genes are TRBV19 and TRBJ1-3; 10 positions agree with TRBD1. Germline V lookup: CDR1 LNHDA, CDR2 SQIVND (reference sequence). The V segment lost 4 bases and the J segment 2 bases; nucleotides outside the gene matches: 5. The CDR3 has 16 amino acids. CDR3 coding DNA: TGTGCCAGTAGTACGGGACAGGGGATGGCTGGAAACACCATATATTTT. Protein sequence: CASSTGQGMAGNTIYF. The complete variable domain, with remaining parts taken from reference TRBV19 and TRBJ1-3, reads DGGITQSPKYLFRKEGQNVTLSCEQNLNHDAMYWYRQDPGQGLRLIYYSQIVNDFQKGDIAEGYSVSREKKESFPLTVTSAQKNPTAFYLCASSTGQGMAGNTIYFGEGSWLTVV.

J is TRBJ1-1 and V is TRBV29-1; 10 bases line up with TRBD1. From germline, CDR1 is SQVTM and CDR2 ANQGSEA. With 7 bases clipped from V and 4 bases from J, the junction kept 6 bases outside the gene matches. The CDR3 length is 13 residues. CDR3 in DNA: TGCAGCGCATGGACAGGGGGGGGCACTGAAGCTTTCTTT. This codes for CSAWTGGGTEAFF. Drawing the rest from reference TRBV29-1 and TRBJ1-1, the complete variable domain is SAVISQKPSRDICQRGTSLTIQCQVDSQVTMMFWYRQQPGQSLTLIATANQGSEATYESGFVIDKFPISRPNLTFSTLTVSNMSPEDSSIYLCSAWTGGGTEAFFGQGTRLTVV.

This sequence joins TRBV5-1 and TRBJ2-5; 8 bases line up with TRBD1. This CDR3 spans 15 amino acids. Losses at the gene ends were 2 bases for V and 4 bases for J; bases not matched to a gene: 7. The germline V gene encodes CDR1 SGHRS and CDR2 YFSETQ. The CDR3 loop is CASSFQGAGRETQYF. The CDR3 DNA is TGCGCCAGCAGCTTTCAGGGGGCGGGTCGAGAGACCCAGTACTTC.

This CDR3 reads CAWSTGDYGYTF. CDR3 sequence (DNA): TGTGCCTGGTCGACCGGAGACTATGGCTACACCTTC. V gene TRBV30 combines with J gene TRBJ1-2; D unclear. Germline lookup yields CDR1 GTSNPN and CDR2 SVGIG (reference sequence). This CDR3 has 12 amino acids. V was cut by 5 bases and J by 3 bases, with 10 bases left in between.

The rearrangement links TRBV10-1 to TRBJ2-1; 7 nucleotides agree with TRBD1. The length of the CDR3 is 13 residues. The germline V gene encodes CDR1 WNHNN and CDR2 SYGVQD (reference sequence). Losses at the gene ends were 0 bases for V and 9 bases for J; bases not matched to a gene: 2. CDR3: CASSESTGPEQFF. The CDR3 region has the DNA TGCGCCAGCAGTGAGTCGACAGGGCCTGAGCAGTTCTTC.

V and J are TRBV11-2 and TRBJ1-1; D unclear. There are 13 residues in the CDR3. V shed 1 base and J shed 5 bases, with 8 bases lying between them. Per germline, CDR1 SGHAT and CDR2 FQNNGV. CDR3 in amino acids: CASSLAPRTEAFF. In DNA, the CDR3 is TGTGCCAGCAGCTTAGCCCCGAGAACTGAAGCTTTCTTT.

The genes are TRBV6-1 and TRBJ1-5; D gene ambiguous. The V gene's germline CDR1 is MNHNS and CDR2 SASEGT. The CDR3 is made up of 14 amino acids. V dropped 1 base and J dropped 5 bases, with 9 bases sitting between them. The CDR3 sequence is CASSEVLGDQPQHF. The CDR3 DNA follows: TGTGCCAGCAGTGAAGTCTTGGGAGATCAGCCCCAGCATTTT.

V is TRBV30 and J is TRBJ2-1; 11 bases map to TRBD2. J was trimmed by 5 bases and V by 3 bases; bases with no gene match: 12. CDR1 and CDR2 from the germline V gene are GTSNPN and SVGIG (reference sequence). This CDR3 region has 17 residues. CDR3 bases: TGTGCCTGGAGCTTCGCACCCAAGGGACTAGCGGACAATGAGCAGTTCTTC. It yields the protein CAWSFAPKGLADNEQFF.

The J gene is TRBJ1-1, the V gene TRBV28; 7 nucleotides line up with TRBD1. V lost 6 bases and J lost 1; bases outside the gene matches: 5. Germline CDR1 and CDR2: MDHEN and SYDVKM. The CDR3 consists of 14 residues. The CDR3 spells CASRRDSENTEAFF. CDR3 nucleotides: TGTGCCAGCAGACGGGACAGCGAGAACACTGAAGCTTTCTTT. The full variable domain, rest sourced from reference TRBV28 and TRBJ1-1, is DVKVTQSSRYLVKRTGEKVFLECVQDMDHENMFWYRQDPGLGLRLIYFSYDVKMKEKGDIPEGYSVSREKKERFSLILESASTNQTSMYLCASRRDSENTEAFFGQGTRLTVV.

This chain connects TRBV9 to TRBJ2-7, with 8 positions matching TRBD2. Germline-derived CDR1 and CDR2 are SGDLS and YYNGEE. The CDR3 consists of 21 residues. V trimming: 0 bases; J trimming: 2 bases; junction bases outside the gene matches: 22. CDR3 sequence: CASSVVTPRLARPKVAYEQYV. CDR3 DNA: TGTGCCAGCAGCGTAGTTACCCCGAGACTAGCGCGCCCTAAGGTCGCCTACGAGCAGTACGTC.

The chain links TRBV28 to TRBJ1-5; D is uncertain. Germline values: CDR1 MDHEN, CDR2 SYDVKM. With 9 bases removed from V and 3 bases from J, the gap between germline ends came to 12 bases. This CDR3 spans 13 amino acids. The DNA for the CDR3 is TGTGCCAGTTCGGAGGGCACCAATCAGCCCCAGCATTTT. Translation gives CASSEGTNQPQHF.